This TCR beta chain was sequenced in a study of blood T cell repertoires in COVID-19. For the study at large: The United States, Italy and Spain provided the acute and convalescent COVID-19 samples. In each case, the material was cDNA or gDNA derived from T cells, B-cell-depleted T cells, or PBMCs.

Methods used by the authors: Scientists estimated how many nucleated cells there were by amplifying reference gene primers. Sequenced by immunoSEQ multiplex PCR; TCRdb stores in-frame clones only, minus some. V and J calls and clone size are those listed in that table; D and trimming were worked out from the DNA. The sample shows roughly 150,000 clones, 84% of them seen only once. In its sample, this clone was seen many times. Between the trimmed V and J ends, which lost 0 bases and 1 base, there was a span of 3 bases. The CDR3 spans 13 residues. CDR1 LGHNA and CDR2 YSLEER come from the germline V gene.

V gene TRBV4-3 combines with J gene TRBJ1-1; D unresolved. The sequenced material came from peripheral blood. This clonotype was obtained from a man aged 65 to 85 with active or convalescent COVID-19. The CDR3 sequence is CASSQDRNTEAFF. Written as DNA, the CDR3 is TGCGCCAGCAGCCAAGATAGGAACACTGAAGCTTTCTTT.